Listed below are T cell receptor beta chains from one sample, sequenced in a study of molecular identifiers for immune sequencing clone quantification. TCRdb independently ran MiXCR on the PCR reads; one entry per CDR3 protein. The sample comprises around 470,000 distinct CDR3 sequences, about a quarter of which are singletons, and over 0.6% rests with the top ten. Sequences were obtained from naive CD8+ T cells from blood, with Jurkat cell RNA spiked in. The receptors here all came from a human donor in good health. Some libraries in this study had Jurkat cell RNA spiked in. Both conserved end residues are part of each CDR3. D genes are given only for firm matches. Clone size is not always given. Where it is, it says once, few, many or a class for expanded clones.

few,TRBV30,TRBD1,TRBJ1-1,CAWSIAGGTEAFF,TGTGCCTGGAGTATCGCAGGGGGCACTGAAGCTTTCTTT
.,TRBV15,TRBD1,TRBJ1-5,CATSTGTVNSNQPQHF,TGTGCCACCAGCACTGGGACAGTTAATAGCAATCAGCCCCAGCATTTT
few,TRBV7-9,.,TRBJ1-1,CASSFVEGDEAFF,TGTGCCAGCAGCTTCGTCGAAGGCGATGAAGCTTTCTTT
few,TRBV27,TRBD1,TRBJ2-6,CASSPGQGFGGANVLTF,TGTGCCAGCAGCCCGGGACAGGGTTTTGGTGGGGCCAACGTCCTGACTTTC
.,TRBV6-2/TRBV6-3,TRBD1,TRBJ2-7,CASSSGTGAGEQYF,TGTGCCAGCAGTTCCGGGACAGGGGCGGGTGAGCAGTACTTC
few,TRBV19,.,TRBJ1-5,CASSMISGPQPQHF,TGTGCCAGTAGTATGATCTCCGGGCCTCAGCCCCAGCATTTT
many,TRBV29-1,TRBD1,TRBJ1-3,CSVGQTGGGNTIYF,TGCAGCGTTGGACAGACAGGGGGTGGAAACACCATATATTTT
many,TRBV29-1,.,TRBJ1-2,CSVVSGSGYTF,TGCAGCGTTGTTTCAGGATCCGGCTACACCTTC
few,TRBV4-1,TRBD1,TRBJ1-1,CASSQDPPDRAGGTEAFF,TGCGCCAGCAGCCAAGATCCCCCGGACAGGGCGGGAGGCACTGAAGCTTTCTTT
many,TRBV16,.,TRBJ2-3,CASTQGDTQYF,TGTGCCAGCACCCAGGGTGATACGCAGTATTTT
.,TRBV20-1,.,TRBJ1-1,CSARDARDDLSTEAFF,TGCAGTGCTAGAGATGCGAGGGACGATCTGAGCACTGAAGCTTTCTTT
few,TRBV9,TRBD1,TRBJ2-7,CASSPDGQGIYEQYF,TGTGCCAGCAGCCCGGACGGACAGGGGATCTACGAGCAGTACTTC
.,TRBV11-2,TRBD1,TRBJ2-7,CASSSFESGQPYEQYF,TGTGCCAGCAGCTCCTTTGAATCGGGACAGCCCTACGAGCAGTACTTC
few,TRBV6-5,.,TRBJ2-7,CATRSGWTYEQYF,TGTGCCACGCGGAGCGGGTGGACCTACGAGCAGTACTTC
few,TRBV19,.,TRBJ2-7,CASSPGTPFYEQYF,TGTGCCAGTAGTCCGGGGACCCCGTTCTACGAGCAGTACTTC
.,TRBV7-2,TRBD2,TRBJ2-1,CASSLGSGRAFYEQFF,TGTGCCAGCAGCTTAGGGAGCGGGAGGGCCTTCTACGAGCAGTTCTTC
many,TRBV6-5,.,TRBJ1-4,CASSPQEPIGSNEKLFF,TGTGCCAGCAGCCCCCAGGAACCGATTGGGAGTAATGAAAAACTGTTTTTT
many,TRBV7-6,TRBD1,TRBJ2-3,CASSLNRGRTDTQYF,TGTGCCAGCAGCTTGAACAGGGGACGCACAGATACGCAGTATTTT
once,TRBV6-1,.,TRBJ2-3,CASRRTGRPRPATQYF,TGTGCCAGCAGGCGCACAGGGCGGCCTCGCCCCGCTACGCAGTATTTT
many,TRBV7-9,.,TRBJ1-1,CASSLGSGDTEAFF,TGTGCCAGCAGCTTAGGATCCGGTGACACTGAAGCTTTCTTT